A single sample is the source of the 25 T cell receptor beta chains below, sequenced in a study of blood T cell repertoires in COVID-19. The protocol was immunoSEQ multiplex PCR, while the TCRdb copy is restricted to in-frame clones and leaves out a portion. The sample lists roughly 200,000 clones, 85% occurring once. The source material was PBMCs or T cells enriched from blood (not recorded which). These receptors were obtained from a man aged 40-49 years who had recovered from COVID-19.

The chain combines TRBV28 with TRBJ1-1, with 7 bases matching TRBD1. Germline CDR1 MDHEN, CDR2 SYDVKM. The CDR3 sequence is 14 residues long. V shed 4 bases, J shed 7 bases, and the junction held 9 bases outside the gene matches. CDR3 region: CASSYPGTVLEAFF. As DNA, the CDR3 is TGTGCCAGCAGTTACCCCGGGACAGTTCTTGAAGCTTTCTTT.

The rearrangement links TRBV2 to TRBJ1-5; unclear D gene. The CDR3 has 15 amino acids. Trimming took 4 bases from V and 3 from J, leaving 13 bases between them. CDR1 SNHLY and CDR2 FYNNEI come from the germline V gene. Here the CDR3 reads CASSGPPPTNQPQHF. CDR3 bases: TGTGCCAGCAGTGGGCCCCCCCCCACCAATCAGCCCCAGCATTTT.

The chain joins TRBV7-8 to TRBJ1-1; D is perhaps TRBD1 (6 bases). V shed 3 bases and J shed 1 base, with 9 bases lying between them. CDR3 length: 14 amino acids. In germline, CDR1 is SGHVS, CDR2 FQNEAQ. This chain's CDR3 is CASSFQGTNTEAFF. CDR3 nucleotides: TGTGCCAGCAGCTTCCAGGGGACGAACACTGAAGCTTTCTTT.

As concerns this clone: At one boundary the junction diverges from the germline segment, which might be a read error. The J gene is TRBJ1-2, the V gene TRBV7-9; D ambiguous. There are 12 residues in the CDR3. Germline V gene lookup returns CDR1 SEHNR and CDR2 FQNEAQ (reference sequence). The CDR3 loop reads CASGLKEGLYTF. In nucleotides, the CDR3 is TGTGCCAGCGGCTTAAAGGAGGGCCTCTACACCTTC.

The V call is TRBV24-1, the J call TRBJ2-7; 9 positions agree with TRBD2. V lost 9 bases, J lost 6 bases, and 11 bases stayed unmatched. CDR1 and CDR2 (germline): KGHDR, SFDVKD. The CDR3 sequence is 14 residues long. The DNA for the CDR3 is TGTGCCACCCCGCGGGGGGGACAGATCCTCGAGCAGTACTTC. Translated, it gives CATPRGGQILEQYF.

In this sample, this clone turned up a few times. The CDR3 DNA follows: TGTGCCAGCAGTGTTACCCCTGGCTCAAAAACCTACGAGCAGTACTTC. Amino acid sequence: CASSVTPGSKTYEQYF. The rearrangement links TRBV6-1 to TRBJ2-7; no firm D call. Germline values: CDR1 MNHNS, CDR2 SASEGT. Trimming took 4 bases from V and 2 from J, leaving 18 bases between them. The CDR3 runs 16 residues.

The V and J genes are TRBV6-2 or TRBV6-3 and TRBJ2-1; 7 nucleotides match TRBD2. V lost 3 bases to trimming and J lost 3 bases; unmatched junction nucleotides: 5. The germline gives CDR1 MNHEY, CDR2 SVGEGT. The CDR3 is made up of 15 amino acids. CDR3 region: CASSYAGAYYNEQFF. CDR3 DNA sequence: TGTGCCAGCAGTTATGCGGGAGCTTACTACAATGAGCAGTTCTTC.

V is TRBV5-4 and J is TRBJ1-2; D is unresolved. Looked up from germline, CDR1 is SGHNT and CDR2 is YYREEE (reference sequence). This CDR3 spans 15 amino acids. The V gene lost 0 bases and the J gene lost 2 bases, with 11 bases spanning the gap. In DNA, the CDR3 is TGTGCCAGCAGCTTGGACTGGGGAGGGAACTATGGCTACACCTTC. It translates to CASSLDWGGNYGYTF. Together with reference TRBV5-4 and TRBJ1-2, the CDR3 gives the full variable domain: ETGVTQSPTHLIKTRGQQVTLRCSSQSGHNTVSWYQQALGQGPQFIFQYYREEENGRGNFPPRFSGLQFPNYSSELNVNALELDDSALYLCASSLDWGGNYGYTFGSGTRLTVV.

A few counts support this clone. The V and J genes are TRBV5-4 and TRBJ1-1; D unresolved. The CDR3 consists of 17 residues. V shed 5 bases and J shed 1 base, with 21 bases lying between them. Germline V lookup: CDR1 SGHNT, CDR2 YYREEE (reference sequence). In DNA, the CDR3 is TGTGCCAGCAGACGTAGGCTAGATGGTCTTCGGAACACTGAAGCTTTCTTT. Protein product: CASRRRLDGLRNTEAFF.

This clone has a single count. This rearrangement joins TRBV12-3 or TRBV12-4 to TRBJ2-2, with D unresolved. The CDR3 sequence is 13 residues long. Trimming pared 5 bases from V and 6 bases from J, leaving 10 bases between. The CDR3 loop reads CASSPFRSGELFF. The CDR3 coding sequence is TGTGCCAGCAGTCCTTTCAGATCCGGGGAGCTGTTTTTT.

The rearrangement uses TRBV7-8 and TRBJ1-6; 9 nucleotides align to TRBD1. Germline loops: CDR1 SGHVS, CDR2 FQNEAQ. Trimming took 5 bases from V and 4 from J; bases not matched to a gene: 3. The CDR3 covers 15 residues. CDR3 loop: CASSLGQGYNSPLHF. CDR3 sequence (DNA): TGTGCCAGCAGCCTCGGACAGGGGTATAATTCACCCCTCCACTTT.

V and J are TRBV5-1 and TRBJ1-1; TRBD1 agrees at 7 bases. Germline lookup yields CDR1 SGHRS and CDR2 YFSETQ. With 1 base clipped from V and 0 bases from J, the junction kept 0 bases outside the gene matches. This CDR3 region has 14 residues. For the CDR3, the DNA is TGCGCCAGCAGCTTGCAGGGGGTGAACACTGAAGCTTTCTTT. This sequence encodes CASSLQGVNTEAFF.

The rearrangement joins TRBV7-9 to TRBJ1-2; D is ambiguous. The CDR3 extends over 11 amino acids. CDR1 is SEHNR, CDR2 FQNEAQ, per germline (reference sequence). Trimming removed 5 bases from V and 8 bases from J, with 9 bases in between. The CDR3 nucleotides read TGTGCCAGCAGCCCCTTGGAGGGCTACACCTTC. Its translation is CASSPLEGYTF.

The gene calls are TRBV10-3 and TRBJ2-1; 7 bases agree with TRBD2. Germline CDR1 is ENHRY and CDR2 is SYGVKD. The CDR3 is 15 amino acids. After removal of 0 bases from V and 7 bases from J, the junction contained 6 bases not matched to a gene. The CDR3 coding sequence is TGTGCCATCAGTGAGTCGGAGGGAGGGCCGAATGAGCAGTTCTTC. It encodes CAISESEGGPNEQFF.

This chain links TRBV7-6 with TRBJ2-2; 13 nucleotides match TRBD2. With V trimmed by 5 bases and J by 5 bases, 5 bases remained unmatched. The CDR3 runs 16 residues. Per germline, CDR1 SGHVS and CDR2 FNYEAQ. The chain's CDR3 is CASSPGTSGATGELFF. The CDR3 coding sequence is TGTGCCAGCAGCCCCGGGACTAGCGGGGCTACCGGGGAGCTGTTTTTT.

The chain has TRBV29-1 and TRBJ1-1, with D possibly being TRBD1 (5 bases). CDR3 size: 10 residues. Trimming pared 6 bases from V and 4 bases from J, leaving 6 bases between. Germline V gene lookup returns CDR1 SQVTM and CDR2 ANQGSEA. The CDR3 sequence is CSVGGTEAFF. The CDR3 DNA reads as TGCAGCGTGGGGGGCACTGAAGCTTTCTTT. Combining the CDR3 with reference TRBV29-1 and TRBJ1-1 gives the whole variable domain SAVISQKPSRDICQRGTSLTIQCQVDSQVTMMFWYRQQPGQSLTLIATANQGSEATYESGFVIDKFPISRPNLTFSTLTVSNMSPEDSSIYLCSVGGTEAFFGQGTRLTVV.

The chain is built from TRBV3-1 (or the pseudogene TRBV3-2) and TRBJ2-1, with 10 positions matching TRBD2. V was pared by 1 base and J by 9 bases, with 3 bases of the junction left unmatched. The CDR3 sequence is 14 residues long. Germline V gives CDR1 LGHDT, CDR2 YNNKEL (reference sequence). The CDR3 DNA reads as TGTGCCAGCAGCCAAGTAGCGGGAGGTTCTGAGCAGTTCTTC. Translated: CASSQVAGGSEQFF.

This chain's CDR3 is CASSPWTDNTEAFF. CDR3 bases: TGTGCCAGCAGCCCTTGGACAGACAACACTGAAGCTTTCTTT. This chain connects TRBV7-9 to TRBJ1-1; weak D call: TRBD1 (6 bases). This CDR3 region has 14 residues. Germline V gene data show CDR1 as SEHNR and CDR2 as FQNEAQ (reference sequence). Trimming took 5 bases from V and 2 from J, leaving 12 bases between them.

The CDR3 DNA is TGTGCCAGCAGTTTACTGAACACCGGGGAGCTGTTTTTT. Protein sequence: CASSLLNTGELFF. V usage is TRBV28 and J usage is TRBJ2-2, with no clear D. Trimming removed 2 bases at V and 1 base at J, with 2 bases between. Germline values: CDR1 MDHEN, CDR2 SYDVKM. The CDR3 spans 13 residues.

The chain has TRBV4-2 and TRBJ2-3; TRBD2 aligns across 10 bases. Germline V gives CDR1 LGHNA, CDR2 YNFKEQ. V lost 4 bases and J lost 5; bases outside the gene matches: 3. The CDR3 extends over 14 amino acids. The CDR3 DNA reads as TGTGCCAGCAGCCGGACTAGCGGAGGAGATACGCAGTATTTT. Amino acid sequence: CASSRTSGGDTQYF.

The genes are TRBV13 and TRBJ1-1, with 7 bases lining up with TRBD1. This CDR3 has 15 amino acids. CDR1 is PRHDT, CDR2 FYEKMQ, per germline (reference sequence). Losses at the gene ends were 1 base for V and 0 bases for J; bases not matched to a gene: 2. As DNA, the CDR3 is TGTGCCAGCAGCTTAGTAACAGGGGTGAACACTGAAGCTTTCTTT. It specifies CASSLVTGVNTEAFF. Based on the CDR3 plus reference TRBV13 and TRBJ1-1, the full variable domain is AAGVIQSPRHLIKEKRETATLKCYPIPRHDTVYWYQQGPGQDPQFLISFYEKMQSDKGSIPDRFSAQQFSDYHSELNMSSLELGDSALYFCASSLVTGVNTEAFFGQGTRLTVV.

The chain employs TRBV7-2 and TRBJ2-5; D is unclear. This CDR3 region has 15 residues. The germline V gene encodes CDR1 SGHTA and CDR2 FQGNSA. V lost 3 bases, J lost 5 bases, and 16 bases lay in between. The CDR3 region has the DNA TGTGCCAGCAGCTTTCTAGGAAGCGTTCGGGAGACCCAGTACTTC. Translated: CASSFLGSVRETQYF.

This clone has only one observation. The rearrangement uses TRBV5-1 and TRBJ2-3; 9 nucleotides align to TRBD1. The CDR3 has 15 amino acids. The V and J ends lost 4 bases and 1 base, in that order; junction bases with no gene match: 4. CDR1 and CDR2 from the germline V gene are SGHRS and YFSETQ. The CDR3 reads CASSMGQGGTDTQYF. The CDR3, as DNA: TGCGCCAGCAGCATGGGACAGGGCGGCACAGATACGCAGTATTTT.

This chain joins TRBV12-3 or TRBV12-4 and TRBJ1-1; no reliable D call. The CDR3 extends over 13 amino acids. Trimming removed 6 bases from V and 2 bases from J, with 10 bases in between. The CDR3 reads CASSSGPNTEAFF. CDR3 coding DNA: TGTGCCAGCAGCAGCGGACCCAACACTGAAGCTTTCTTT.

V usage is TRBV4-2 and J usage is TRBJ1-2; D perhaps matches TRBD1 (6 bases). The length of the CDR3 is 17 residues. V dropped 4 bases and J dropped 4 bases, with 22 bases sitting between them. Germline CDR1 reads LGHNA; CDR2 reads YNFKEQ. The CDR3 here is CASSLAGGAVVSYGYTF. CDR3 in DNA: TGTGCCAGCAGCCTGGCGGGGGGCGCCGTCGTCAGCTATGGCTACACCTTC.